This TCR beta chain was profiled in a study of technical replicates of blood from several donors. The CDR3 length is 14 residues. The germline V and J ends were trimmed by 5 bases and 4 bases, with 17 bases remaining between them. Per the germline V gene, CDR1 is GTSNPN and CDR2 is SVGIG (reference sequence). Generated by immunoSEQ multiplex PCR, the TCRdb table keeps only in-frame clones and is missing some. The sample shows around 70,000 clones, 95% of them seen only once. The table lists this clone with a count of one. This receptor was identified in a human donor in good health. The rearrangement uses TRBV30 and TRBJ1-1; D may be TRBD1 (6 bases). The material sequenced was T cells isolated from PBMCs. CDR3 in DNA: TGTGCCTGGGTCCACACAGCAGGGGCCACTGAAGCTTTCTTT. This sequence encodes CAWVHTAGATEAFF.